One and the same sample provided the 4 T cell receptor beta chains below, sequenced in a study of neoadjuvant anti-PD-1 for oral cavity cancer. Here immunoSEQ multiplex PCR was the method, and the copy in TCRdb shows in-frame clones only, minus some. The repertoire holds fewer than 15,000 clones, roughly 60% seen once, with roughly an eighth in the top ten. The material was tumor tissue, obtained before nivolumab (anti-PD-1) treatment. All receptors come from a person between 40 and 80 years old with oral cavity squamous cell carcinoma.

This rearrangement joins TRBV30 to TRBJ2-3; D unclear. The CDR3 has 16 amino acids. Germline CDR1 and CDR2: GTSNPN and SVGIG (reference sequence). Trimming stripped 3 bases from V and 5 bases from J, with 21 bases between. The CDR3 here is CAWSRPSTYLVDTQYF. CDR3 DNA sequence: TGTGCCTGGAGCCGCCCCTCTACTTATCTGGTAGATACGCAGTATTTT.

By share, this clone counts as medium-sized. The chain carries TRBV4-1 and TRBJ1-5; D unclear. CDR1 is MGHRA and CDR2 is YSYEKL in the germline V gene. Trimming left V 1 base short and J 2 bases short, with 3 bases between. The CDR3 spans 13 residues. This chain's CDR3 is CASSQVRNQPQHF. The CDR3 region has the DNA TGCGCCAGCAGCCAAGTACGCAATCAGCCCCAGCATTTT.

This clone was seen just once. The CDR3 region is CASRELAGEYYEQYF. CDR3 coding DNA: TGTGCCAGCAGAGAACTAGCGGGAGAATACTACGAGCAGTACTTC. J is TRBJ2-7 and V is TRBV11-2, with 11 positions matching TRBD2. The CDR3 consists of 15 residues. Trimming removed 6 bases from V and 3 bases from J; junction bases left unmatched: 7. Germline V gene sequence: CDR1 SGHAT, CDR2 FQNNGV.

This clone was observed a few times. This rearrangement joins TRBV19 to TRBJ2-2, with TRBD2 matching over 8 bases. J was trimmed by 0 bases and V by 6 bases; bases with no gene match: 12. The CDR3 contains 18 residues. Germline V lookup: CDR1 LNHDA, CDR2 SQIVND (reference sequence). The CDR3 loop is CASRRSSGDPSNTGELFF. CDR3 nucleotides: TGTGCCAGTAGGAGGAGTAGCGGGGACCCCTCGAACACCGGGGAGCTGTTTTTT.